This T cell receptor beta chain was sequenced in a study of blood T cell repertoires in COVID-19. Worth noting for this clone: The junction differs from germline at one of its ends, possibly a read error.

Data came from immunoSEQ multiplex PCR; TCRdb stores just in-frame clones and leaves some out. The table lists approximately 230,000 clones, around nine tenths of them singletons. The CDR3 consists of 14 residues. Germline assignment: CDR1 SGHAT and CDR2 FQNNGV. Sequenced material: PBMCs or T cells enriched from blood (not recorded which). The chain recombines TRBV11-2 with TRBJ2-1, with TRBD1 matching 8 bases. This TCR came from a young woman who had recovered from COVID-19. CDR3 amino acids: CASSRDNSGGQVVF. CDR3 nucleotides: TGTGCCAGCAGCCGCGACAACTCAGGGGGCCAAGTGGTCTTC.